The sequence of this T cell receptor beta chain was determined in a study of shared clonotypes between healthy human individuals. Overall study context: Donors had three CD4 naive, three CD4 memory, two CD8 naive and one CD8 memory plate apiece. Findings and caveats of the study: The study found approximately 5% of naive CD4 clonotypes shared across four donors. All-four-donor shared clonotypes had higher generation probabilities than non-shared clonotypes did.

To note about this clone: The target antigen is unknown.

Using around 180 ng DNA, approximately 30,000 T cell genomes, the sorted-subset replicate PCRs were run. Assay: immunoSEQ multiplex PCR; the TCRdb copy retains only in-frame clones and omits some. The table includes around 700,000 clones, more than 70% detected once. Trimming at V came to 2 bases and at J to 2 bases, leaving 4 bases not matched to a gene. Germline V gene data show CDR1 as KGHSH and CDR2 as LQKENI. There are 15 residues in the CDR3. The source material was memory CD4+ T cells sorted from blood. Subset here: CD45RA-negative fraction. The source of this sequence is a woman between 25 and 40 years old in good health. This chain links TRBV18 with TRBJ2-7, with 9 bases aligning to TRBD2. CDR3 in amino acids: CASSPATSGTYEQYF. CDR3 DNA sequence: TGTGCCAGCTCACCAGCGACTAGCGGAACCTACGAGCAGTACTTC.